This T cell receptor (beta chain) stems from a study of CD8+ T cells in alopecia areata. Following RNA extraction, reverse transcription yielded cDNA that acted as the sequencing template. This table comes from immunoSEQ multiplex PCR, and its TCRdb copy is limited to in-frame clones, with some not included. The sample yields 200,000 or so clones, around 50% seen once. Researchers picked out CD4+ and CD8+ T cells from PBMCs by sorting. Between the trimmed V and J ends, which lost 5 bases and 0 bases, there was a span of 8 bases. Germline V lookup: CDR1 SGHTA, CDR2 FQGNSA. This CDR3 comprises 14 residues. Overall study findings and caveats: Scalp lesions, especially in alopecia totalis/universalis, had higher clonality than normal scalp. Although TCR sharing was seen in mice, sharing across patients was less clear, possibly for HLA-related reasons. Sequences from scalp samples also cover resident alphabeta T cells of normal skin.

This clone was recorded a few times. Its target is unknown. This chain joins TRBV7-2 and TRBJ2-1; no reliable D call. This TCR derives from a human donor in good health. Material for sequencing was CD8+ T cells sorted from blood. CDR3 DNA sequence: TGTGCCAGCAGCCTCGCCCCCTCCTACAATGAGCAGTTCTTC. Amino acids: CASSLAPSYNEQFF.